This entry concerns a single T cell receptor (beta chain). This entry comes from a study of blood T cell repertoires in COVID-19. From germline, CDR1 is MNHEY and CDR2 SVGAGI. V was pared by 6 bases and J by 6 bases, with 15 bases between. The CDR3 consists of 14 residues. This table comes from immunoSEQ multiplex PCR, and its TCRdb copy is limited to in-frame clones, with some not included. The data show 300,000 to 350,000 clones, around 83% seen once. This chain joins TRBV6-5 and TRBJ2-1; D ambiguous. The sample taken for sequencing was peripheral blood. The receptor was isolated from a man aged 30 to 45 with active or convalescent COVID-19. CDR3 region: CASSLGPYANEQFF. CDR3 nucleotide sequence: TGTGCCAGCAGCCTTGGGCCCTACGCCAATGAGCAGTTCTTC.